Shown below are 6 T cell receptor beta chains from a single sample sequenced in a study of cytomegalovirus exposure and HLA in healthy donors. The PCR made use of 60 Vbeta and 13 Jbeta primers. Produced via immunoSEQ multiplex PCR; TCRdb's table is partial and in-frame only. The top ten clones hold over 1% of a sample with over 200,000 clones, about 85% of them seen once. Input material: PBMCs. The receptors were sampled from a human donor in good health.

The chain employs TRBV7-8 and TRBJ2-7, with 11 positions matching TRBD2. The CDR3 runs to 16 residues. V was clipped by 0 bases and J by 5 bases; unmatched bases: 6. Germline lookup yields CDR1 SGHVS and CDR2 FQNEAQ. CDR3 sequence reads: CASSLAWTSGPDEQYF. CDR3 DNA sequence: TGTGCCAGCAGCTTAGCCTGGACTAGCGGGCCCGACGAGCAGTACTTC. The full variable domain, completed using reference TRBV7-8 and TRBJ2-7, is GAGVSQSPRYKVAKRGQDVALRCDPISGHVSLFWYQQALGQGPEFLTYFQNEAQLDKSGLPSDRFFAERPEGSVSTLKIQRTQQEDSAVYLCASSLAWTSGPDEQYFGPGTRLTVT.

The genes are TRBV4-1 and TRBJ2-3; 14 nucleotides agree with TRBD2. The CDR3 contains 19 residues. Unmatched junction bases numbered 6, after V lost 0 bases and J lost 1 base. The V gene's germline CDR1 is MGHRA and CDR2 YSYEKL. CDR3 loop: CASSQDGGTSGRGTDTQYF. DNA of the CDR3: TGCGCCAGCAGCCAAGACGGCGGGACTAGCGGGAGAGGCACAGATACGCAGTATTTT.

This chain joins TRBV19 and TRBJ1-5; 7 positions agree with TRBD1. J gave up 0 bases and V 4 bases, and 6 bases lay outside the gene matches. Germline CDR1 reads LNHDA; CDR2 reads SQIVND (reference sequence). The CDR3 has 16 amino acids. The CDR3 DNA follows: TGTGCCAGTAGTAGTCTCACAGGGGCTAGCAATCAGCCCCAGCATTTT. This translates into CASSSLTGASNQPQHF.

In its sample, this clone was seen once. V is TRBV6-5 and J is TRBJ1-1; possible D gene TRBD1, 6 bases. The length of the CDR3 is 15 residues. Germline CDR1 MNHEY, CDR2 SVGAGI. Trimming left V 5 bases short and J 0 bases short, with 13 bases between. Written as DNA, the CDR3 is TGTGCCAGCAGTCTGGGGGCGCAGGTGAACACTGAAGCTTTCTTT. Its translation is CASSLGAQVNTEAFF.

This clone was seen only a few times. J is TRBJ1-1 and V is TRBV7-9; weak D call: TRBD1 (5 bases). This CDR3 contains 15 residues. Germline CDR1 is SEHNR and CDR2 is FQNEAQ (reference sequence). Trimming stripped 5 bases from V and 3 bases from J, with 16 bases between. The CDR3 DNA follows: TGTGCCAGCAGCCCGCTATTACGGGGGGACACTGAAGCTTTCTTT. It encodes CASSPLLRGDTEAFF. Full variable domain (outside the CDR3, taken from reference TRBV7-9 and TRBJ1-1): DTGVSQNPRHKITKRGQNVTFRCDPISEHNRLYWYRQTLGQGPEFLTYFQNEAQLEKSRLLSDRFSAERPKGSFSTLEIQRTEQGDSAMYLCASSPLLRGDTEAFFGQGTRLTVV.

V and J are TRBV4-3 and TRBJ1-1; a possible D gene is TRBD1 (6 bases). CDR1 and CDR2 from the germline V gene are LGHNA and YSLEER. The V end lost 4 bases, the J end lost 4 bases, and 10 bases lay between the germline ends. CDR3 length equals 13 residues. CDR3 residues: CASSLRGGTEAFF. Here the CDR3 DNA reads TGCGCCAGCAGCCTAAGAGGGGGCACTGAAGCTTTCTTT.